The 15 T cell receptor beta chains in this list originate from one sample, sequenced in a study of molecular identifiers for immune sequencing clone quantification. TCRdb passed the PCR reads through MiXCR, listing each CDR3 protein once. This table has roughly 300,000 distinct CDR3 sequences, under 25% appearing once. The sequenced sample was naive CD8+ T cells from blood, with Jurkat cell RNA spiked in. The subset is: FACS-sorted CD8+CD4-CCR7+CD45RA+ naive T cells. These receptors originate from a human donor in good health. Some libraries in this study had Jurkat cell RNA spiked in.

Notes on this clonotype: This may arise from a read error, as a much more abundant clone is one base away. The chain uses TRBV29-1 and TRBJ2-7, with a tentative D call TRBD1 (5 bases). Germline loops: CDR1 SQVTM, CDR2 ANQGSEA. The CDR3 runs 12 residues. CDR3: CSVQGPSYEQCF. Written as DNA, the CDR3 is TGCAGCGTGCAGGGCCCATCCTACGAGCAGTGCTTC.

The chain is built from TRBV9 and TRBJ2-3; TRBD2 might be the D (5 bases). V was trimmed by 0 bases and J by 0 bases, leaving 11 bases between them. This CDR3 comprises 16 residues. In germline, CDR1 is SGDLS, CDR2 YYNGEE. This CDR3 is CASSVATAASTDTQYF. The CDR3 nucleotides read TGTGCCAGCAGCGTAGCTACAGCGGCCAGCACAGATACGCAGTATTTT.

This clonotype was observed at least ten times. This chain joins TRBV12-3 or TRBV12-4 and TRBJ1-6, with TRBD1 as a possible D gene (5 bases). Trimming removed 2 bases at V and 5 bases at J, with 10 bases between. This CDR3 contains 15 residues. The CDR3 loop is CASSLPGQNNSPLHF. CDR3 bases: TGTGCCAGCAGTTTACCCGGACAAAATAATTCACCCCTCCACTTT.

Comments on this clonotype: A much bigger clone sits one base away, suggesting this may be a read error. The chain has TRBV4-3 and TRBJ1-5; no definite D call. Germline CDR1 and CDR2: LGHNA and YSLEER. Between the trimmed V and J ends, which lost 0 bases and 0 bases, there was a span of 12 bases. The CDR3 runs 17 residues. The CDR3 nucleotides are TGCGCCAGCAGCCAAGATAGGGTGCGGTTTAGCAATCAGCCCCAGCATTTT. It translates to CASSQDRVRFSNQPQHF.

This clonotype was detected ten times or more. This rearrangement joins TRBV20-1 to TRBJ1-6; TRBD1 is a possible D gene (5 bases). The CDR3 loop spans 14 amino acids. V was cut by 3 bases and J by 8 bases, with 14 bases left in between. From germline, CDR1 is DFQATT and CDR2 SNEGSKA (reference sequence). CDR3 sequence reads: CSARVTGEYSPLHF. In nucleotides, the CDR3 is TGCAGTGCTAGGGTCACAGGAGAATATTCACCCCTCCACTTT.

This clonotype was detected ten times or more. The CDR3 sequence: CASSSSEEVTDTQYF. The CDR3 nucleotides are TGTGCCAGCAGTTCAAGCGAGGAGGTCACAGATACGCAGTATTTT. The gene calls are TRBV28 and TRBJ2-3; a weak D match, TRBD2 (5 bases). Per the germline V gene, CDR1 is MDHEN and CDR2 is SYDVKM. The V and J ends lost 4 bases and 2 bases respectively, with 13 bases between them. The CDR3 extends over 15 amino acids.

Notes on this clonotype: It may be a read error: a sequence one base away is much more abundant. The chain has TRBV12-3 or TRBV12-4 and TRBJ1-5; 7 bases are a match to TRBD1. There are 14 residues in the CDR3. V lost 3 bases and J lost 5; bases outside the gene matches: 4. The CDR3 DNA sequence: TGTGCCAGCAGTTTTCAGGGGGGCGATCAGCCCCAGCATTTT. Translation gives CASSFQGGDQPQHF.

The V gene is TRBV7-6, the J gene TRBJ2-2, with D possibly being TRBD1 (6 bases). V shed 1 base and J shed 0 bases, with 21 bases lying between them. Germline CDR1 is SGHVS and CDR2 is FNYEAQ. CDR3 length: 20 residues. Written as DNA, the CDR3 is TGTGCCAGCAGCTTAGTCCGGACAGCGGTTAAGGGCCCGAACACCGGGGAGCTGTTTTTT. This translates into CASSLVRTAVKGPNTGELFF.

The rearrangement links TRBV4-3 to TRBJ1-1, with TRBD1 identical over 8 bases. J was trimmed by 7 bases and V by 0 bases; bases with no gene match: 4. Germline-derived CDR1 and CDR2 are LGHNA and YSLEER. The CDR3 length is 14 residues. The DNA of the CDR3 is TGCGCCAGCAGCCAAGATCGGGGACAGGATGAAGCTTTCTTT. Protein: CASSQDRGQDEAFF.

The chain employs TRBV28 and TRBJ1-2, with D perhaps matching TRBD1 (5 bases). This CDR3 contains 17 residues. Germline V gene lookup returns CDR1 MDHEN and CDR2 SYDVKM. Trimming took off 6 bases at V and 3 bases at J, with 23 bases between the two ends. The CDR3 DNA is TGTGCCAGCAGCCTAGGGGCCCCGGGAAGCTGGGACTATGGCTACACCTTC. Translated, it gives CASSLGAPGSWDYGYTF.

This clonotype was counted a few times. The chain couples TRBV19 to TRBJ2-3, with 11 bases lining up with TRBD2. Germline V CDR1 and CDR2: LNHDA, SQIVND (reference sequence). The V and J ends lost 5 bases and 8 bases, in that order; junction bases with no gene match: 9. The CDR3 has 15 residues. The CDR3 DNA sequence: TGTGCCAGTAGTGGGACTAGCGGCCTATCGGGTACGCAGTATTTT. Translated: CASSGTSGLSGTQYF.

The chain employs TRBV4-3 and TRBJ2-7; 9 bases are shared with TRBD2. Germline trimming cut 1 base from V and 4 bases from J; bases unmatched to any gene: 8. The CDR3 totals 16 residues. Germline CDR1 and CDR2: LGHNA and YSLEER. The CDR3 here is CASSQAAGTSWYEQYF. CDR3 DNA sequence: TGCGCCAGCAGCCAAGCGGCCGGGACTAGCTGGTACGAGCAGTACTTC.

The gene calls are TRBV7-6 and TRBJ2-3; 8 bases align to TRBD2. Germline V CDR1 and CDR2: SGHVS, FNYEAQ. This CDR3 has 14 residues. The junction had 0 bases not matched to a gene; V was cut back by 0 bases and J by 4 bases. CDR3 nucleotides: TGTGCCAGCAGCTTAGCGGGACTAGCAGATACGCAGTATTTT. This gives the protein CASSLAGLADTQYF.

About this clonotype itself: This clone may be a read error of a much larger clone one base away. The chain combines TRBV23-1 with TRBJ2-7; 8 bases are shared with TRBD1. TRBV23-1 is an open reading frame, and its role is uncertain. CDR3 length: 15 residues. J gave up 5 bases and V 2 bases, and 8 bases lay outside the gene matches. CDR3 residues: CASSQHGQGSHEQYF. The CDR3 DNA sequence: TGCGCCAGCAGTCAACACGGACAGGGTTCCCACGAGCAGTACTTC.

This clonotype was recorded at least ten times. J is TRBJ1-1 and V is TRBV30; TRBD1 aligns across 7 bases. V was pared by 3 bases and J by 4 bases, with 8 bases of the junction left unmatched. The length of the CDR3 is 14 residues. In germline, CDR1 is GTSNPN, CDR2 SVGIG (reference sequence). CDR3 DNA sequence: TGTGCCTGGAGCTACGCAGGGGGAATCACTGAAGCTTTCTTT. Translated: CAWSYAGGITEAFF.